Following are 5 T cell receptor beta chains from one sample sequenced in a study of blood T cell repertoires in COVID-19. Measured with immunoSEQ multiplex PCR; TCRdb has only the in-frame clones, and not every one. This sample has 230,000 or so clones; around four fifths occur once, and the top ten carry roughly 8.8%. Sequenced: peripheral blood. The receptors come from a middle-aged man with active or convalescent COVID-19.

In its sample, this clone is large. V usage is TRBV2 and J usage is TRBJ1-1; D not certain. V lost 3 bases and J 0 bases, leaving 14 bases between the germline ends. The CDR3 is 16 amino acids. From germline, CDR1 is SNHLY and CDR2 FYNNEI. The CDR3 DNA reads TGTGCCAGCAGTGACGATCATTTTAACATGAACACTGAAGCTTTCTTT. Its translation: CASSDDHFNMNTEAFF.

The chain uses TRBV30 and TRBJ2-7; D unresolved. V was pared by 3 bases and J by 2 bases, with 11 bases between. Germline-derived CDR1 and CDR2 are GTSNPN and SVGIG (reference sequence). The CDR3 extends over 13 amino acids. CDR3 amino acids: CAWSWSTTYEQYF. The CDR3 region has the DNA TGTGCCTGGAGCTGGTCTACCACCTACGAGCAGTACTTC.

The J gene is TRBJ1-2, the V gene TRBV5-1, with 8 nucleotides matching TRBD1. In germline, CDR1 is SGHRS, CDR2 YFSETQ. Trimming cost V 4 bases and J 2 bases; bases outside gene matches: 7. This CDR3 contains 15 residues. CDR3 in DNA: TGCGCCAGCAGCCGCACAGGGGGAGTCAACTATGGCTACACCTTC. The encoded protein is CASSRTGGVNYGYTF.

This chain links TRBV11-3 with TRBJ1-1; perhaps TRBD1 as D (5 bases). CDR1 is SGHNT, CDR2 YENEEA, per germline. The V and J ends lost 8 bases and 3 bases respectively, with 7 bases between them. This CDR3 region has 11 residues. CDR3 sequence (DNA): TGTGCCAGCGTCAGGGACACTGAAGCTTTCTTT. Amino acid sequence: CASVRDTEAFF.

The rearrangement uses TRBV9 and TRBJ2-3; TRBD1 agrees at 10 bases. CDR1 and CDR2 from the germline V gene are SGDLS and YYNGEE. The CDR3 is 17 residues long. The ends lost 2 bases at V and 3 bases at J; junction bases unmatched: 9. The chain's CDR3 is CASSVGTGVSRTDTQYF. CDR3 DNA: TGTGCCAGCAGCGTCGGGACAGGGGTATCTAGGACAGATACGCAGTATTTT.